This TCR beta chain stems from a study of cytomegalovirus exposure and HLA in healthy donors. This CDR3 has 10 amino acids. V lost 8 bases and J lost 8, with 6 bases in between. Germline loops: CDR1 SNHLY, CDR2 FYNNEI. It was with 60 Vbeta and 13 Jbeta primers that the PCR ran. TCRdb's table, derived via immunoSEQ multiplex PCR, lists solely in-frame clones and lacks some. The sample lists some 150,000 clones; under 80% were seen once. The sequencing sample was made of PBMCs. The receptor was isolated from a human donor in good health. The chain employs TRBV2 and TRBJ1-4; D is uncertain. DNA of the CDR3: TGTGCCAGCGGGCGAGAAAAACTGTTTTTT. Translated, it gives CASGREKLFF.